A selection of T cell receptor beta chains follows, all from one sample in a study of OX40 agonist ivuxolimab in advanced cancers. Using immunoSEQ multiplex PCR, the repertoire was profiled, and TCRdb retains in-frame clones only, with some absent. The table has under 65,000 clones, 84% seen once; the top ten hold around 2.1%. Specimen: CD4+ or CD8+ T cells sorted from blood, collected in a trial of the OX40 agonist ivuxolimab. The receptors were sampled from an adult with an advanced solid tumor such as melanoma, head and neck, liver or kidney cancer. CDR3s include the opening cysteine and the closing phenylalanine or tryptophan. The order of the fields is D gene, V gene, clone size, J gene, CDR3 protein, CDR3 DNA. D genes are given only for firm matches. A row's size may be missing; if present it is once, few, many or a size class.

>.|TRBV19|.|TRBJ1-4
CASNPGWGSTNEKLFF
TGTGCCAGTAATCCCGGATGGGGTTCAACTAATGAAAAACTGTTTTTT
>TRBD1|TRBV29-1|.|TRBJ2-1
CSVEGPGGKNSYNEQFF
TGCAGCGTTGAAGGGCCAGGGGGCAAAAACTCCTACAATGAGCAGTTCTTC
>TRBD2|TRBV7-7|.|TRBJ2-5
CASSPGAASGSGETQYF
TGTGCTAGCAGCCCCGGGGCGGCTAGCGGGAGTGGGGAGACCCAGTACTTC
>.|TRBV4-1|.|TRBJ2-5
CASSQDHPWTQYF
TGCGCCAGCAGCCAAGATCATCCCTGGACCCAGTACTTC
>.|TRBV30|few|TRBJ1-6
CAWSAYSFPGSSYNSPLHF
TGTGCCTGGAGCGCCTATTCCTTTCCAGGGAGCTCCTATAATTCACCCCTCCACTTT
>.|TRBV5-6|once|TRBJ2-5
CASSYVGGEQETQYF
TGTGCCAGCAGTTACGTCGGGGGAGAACAAGAGACCCAGTACTTC
>TRBD1|TRBV6-5|.|TRBJ1-2
CASSSDRARDYGYTF
TGTGCCAGCAGTTCCGACAGGGCTCGTGACTATGGCTACACCTTC
>TRBD2|TRBV4-2|once|TRBJ2-2
CASSQRLAANTGELFF
TGTGCCAGCAGCCAAAGACTAGCGGCGAACACCGGGGAGCTGTTTTTT
>TRBD1|TRBV19|few|TRBJ2-7
CASSMVTGGYEQYF
TGTGCCAGTAGTATGGTGACAGGGGGTTACGAGCAGTACTTC
>.|TRBV2|.|TRBJ1-2
CASSPLGGNPSGGYTF
TGTGCCAGCAGTCCTCTGGGGGGAAACCCTTCGGGTGGCTACACCTTC
>.|TRBV10-1|.|TRBJ2-3
CASTEGISTDTQYF
TGCGCCAGCACCGAGGGGATTAGCACAGATACGCAGTATTTT
>.|TRBV6-1|.|TRBJ1-2
CASRVDNINYGYTF
TGTGCCAGCAGGGTGGACAACATTAACTATGGCTACACCTTC
>.|TRBV6-1|.|TRBJ2-7
CASRGRSSYEQYF
TGTGCCAGCAGAGGCAGGAGCTCCTACGAGCAGTACTTC
>.|TRBV28|.|TRBJ1-2
CASSPTAPLVRTF
TGTGCCAGCAGTCCGACTGCTCCTTTAGTAAGGACCTTC
>.|TRBV28|.|TRBJ1-2
CASSPGRVRYGYTF
TGTGCCAGCAGCCCCGGCAGGGTTCGCTATGGCTACACCTTC
>.|TRBV27|.|TRBJ2-7
CASSFRDETNYEQYF
TGTGCCAGCAGTTTTAGGGATGAGACTAACTACGAGCAGTACTTC
>.|TRBV7-2|.|TRBJ2-1
CASSLVGGLVAHEQFF
TGTGCCAGCAGCTTAGTGGGGGGGCTAGTGGCCCATGAGCAGTTCTTC
>TRBD1|TRBV19|once|TRBJ1-5
CASKKGGQEIQPQHF
TGTGCCAGTAAAAAGGGGGGACAGGAGATACAGCCCCAGCATTTT
>.|TRBV19|.|TRBJ1-5
CASSVRDGAGQPQHF
TGTGCCAGTAGTGTTCGGGACGGCGCGGGACAGCCCCAGCATTTT
>.|TRBV5-6|.|TRBJ1-5
CASSLRFGTNNQPQHF
TGTGCCAGCAGCTTGCGATTCGGGACTAATAATCAGCCCCAGCATTTT
>TRBD2|TRBV9|.|TRBJ2-1
CASSVGTSGTYNEQFF
TGTGCCAGCAGCGTAGGGACTAGCGGGACTTACAATGAGCAGTTCTTC
>TRBD2|TRBV28|.|TRBJ2-2
CASKPPRIAGGGELFF
TGTGCCAGCAAGCCCCCCAGAATAGCGGGAGGAGGGGAGCTGTTTTTT
>.|TRBV12-5|once|TRBJ1-2
CASGLDSGYGYTF
TGTGCTAGTGGTTTGGACAGTGGCTATGGCTACACCTTC
>TRBD1|TRBV28|.|TRBJ1-2
CASSRTGVYGYTF
TGTGCCAGCAGCCGTACAGGGGTCTATGGCTACACCTTC
>TRBD2|TRBV4-2|.|TRBJ2-1
CASSQGLAGDNEQFF
TGTGCCAGCAGCCAAGGACTAGCGGGAGACAATGAGCAGTTCTTC
>.|TRBV21-1|.|TRBJ2-7
CASQSQPSGLNEQYF
TGTGCCAGCCAGTCGCAGCCTAGCGGGCTGAACGAGCAGTACTTC
>TRBD1|TRBV19|.|TRBJ2-3
CATQGAFRGGTQYF
TGTGCCACACAGGGGGCTTTCCGCGGGGGTACGCAGTATTTT
>.|TRBV30|.|TRBJ2-3
CAWSVRGNTQYF
TGTGCCTGGAGTGTACGGGGGAATACGCAGTATTTT
>TRBD1|TRBV19|.|TRBJ1-2
CASSISSTGKVIGYTF
TGTGCCAGTAGTATAAGTTCGACAGGGAAGGTGATTGGCTACACCTTC
>TRBD2|TRBV7-8|.|TRBJ2-7
CASSSTRTSGPTYEQYF
TGTGCCAGCAGCTCTACCCGGACTAGCGGGCCTACCTACGAGCAGTACTTC
>.|TRBV6-6|.|TRBJ2-1
CASSYDASMGEQFF
TGTGCCAGCAGTTACGATGCTAGCATGGGAGAGCAGTTCTTC